The rows below give T cell receptor beta chains drawn from one sample of a study of CD8+CD57+ T cells in acquired aplastic anemia. MiXCR was run by TCRdb on the reads, yielding one entry per CDR3 protein. The sample consists of 90,000 to 150,000 distinct CDR3 sequences, under 60% of them appearing once. Sequencing was performed on sorted CD4+, CD8+, or CD8+CD57+ T cells (not recorded which) from PBMCs. These receptors came from a human donor with aplastic anemia. The CDR3 runs from the conserved cysteine through the conserved F or W. The D gene is left open where the match is weak. Not every row has a clone size; where given, it reads once, few, many or a size class.

len	d_gene	abundance	v_gene	j_gene	CDR3aa	CDR3nt
16	TRBD1	NA	TRBV11-1	TRBJ1-6	CASSSELQGDGSPLHF	TGTGCCAGCAGCTCCGAACTACAGGGGGACGGTTCACCCCTCCACTTT
13	NA	many	TRBV10-1	TRBJ2-1	CASSDSGTNEQFF	TGCGCCAGCAGTGATTCGGGAACCAATGAGCAGTTCTTC
16	NA	NA	TRBV10-3	TRBJ2-3	CAISHALAEQYNEQYF	TGTGCCATCAGTCACGCTTTAGCGGAACAATACAATGAGCAGTATTTT
12	TRBD1	once	TRBV29-1	TRBJ1-1	CSLGQGNTEAFF	TGCAGTCTAGGACAGGGTAACACTGAAGCTTTCTTT
15	TRBD1	NA	TRBV9	TRBJ2-7	CASSVGKGQWGEQYF	TGTGCCAGCAGCGTAGGGAAGGGACAGTGGGGGGAGCAGTACTTC
16	NA	NA	TRBV7-8	TRBJ2-3	CASSAGGALSADTQYF	TGTGCCAGCTCAGCCGGAGGGGCTCTAAGCGCAGATACGCAGTATTTT
18	TRBD2	NA	TRBV24-1	TRBJ2-7	CATSASQISGRAGYEQYF	TGTGCCACCAGTGCTAGCCAGATTAGCGGGAGGGCCGGGTACGAGCAGTACTTC
17	NA	NA	TRBV25-1	TRBJ1-2	CASSEWGLMGENYGYTF	TGTGCCAGCAGTGAATGGGGACTCATGGGAGAAAACTATGGCTACACCTTC
21	TRBD2	NA	TRBV20-1	TRBJ2-1	CSARDVFADPSGSSFYNEQFF	TGCAGTGCTAGAGATGTATTCGCCGACCCTAGCGGGAGCTCCTTTTACAATGAGCAGTTCTTC
14	NA	NA	TRBV29-1	TRBJ2-7	CSVGSRGGSYEQYF	TGCAGCGTTGGAAGCAGGGGAGGCTCCTACGAGCAGTACTTC
15	TRBD1	NA	TRBV29-1	TRBJ2-1	CSVEGTGKSYNEQFF	TGCAGCGTTGAAGGGACAGGCAAATCCTACAATGAGCAGTTCTTC
15	NA	NA	TRBV24-1	TRBJ1-5	CATSDRDTAGQPQHF	TGTGCCACCAGTGATCGGGACACTGCAGGTCAGCCCCAGCATTTT
15	TRBD1	NA	TRBV19	TRBJ1-2	CASSSRGRGHDGYTF	TGTGCCAGTAGTTCGCGGGGCAGGGGGCACGATGGCTACACCTTC
14	NA	many	TRBV11-1	TRBJ2-3	CASSLEVGADTQYF	TGTGCCAGCAGCTTAGAGGTTGGAGCGGATACGCAGTATTTT
13	NA	few	TRBV27	TRBJ2-7	CASSFSGRPEQYF	TGTGCCAGCAGTTTCTCGGGACGGCCCGAGCAGTACTTC
17	TRBD1	many	TRBV7-9	TRBJ2-3	CASSQRGGASRTDTQYF	TGTGCCAGCAGTCAAAGAGGGGGCGCGTCTCGCACAGATACGCAGTATTTT
15	TRBD2	NA	TRBV20-1	TRBJ2-7	CSARETAGDVYEQYF	TGCAGTGCTAGAGAGACAGCGGGAGACGTATACGAGCAGTACTTC